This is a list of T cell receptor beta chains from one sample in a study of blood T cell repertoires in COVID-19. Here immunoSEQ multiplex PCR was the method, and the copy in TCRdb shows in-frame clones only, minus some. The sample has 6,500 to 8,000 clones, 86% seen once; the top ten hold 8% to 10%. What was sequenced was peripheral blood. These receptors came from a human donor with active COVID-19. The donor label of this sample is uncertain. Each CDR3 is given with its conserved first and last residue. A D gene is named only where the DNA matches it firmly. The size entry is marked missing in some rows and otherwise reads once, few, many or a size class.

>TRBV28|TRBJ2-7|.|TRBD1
TGTGCCAGCAGTCCTCCGGGACAGGGAACCTACGAGCAGTACTTC
CASSPPGQGTYEQYF
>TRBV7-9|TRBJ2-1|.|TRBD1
TGTGCCAGCAGTATCCCGGGTAGGGACAGGGGAGCCAATGAGCAGTTCTTC
CASSIPGRDRGANEQFF
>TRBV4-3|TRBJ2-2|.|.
TGCGCCAGCAGCCAAGAAGGGGTGGGTTGGAGGGAAGGAACCGGGGAGCTGTTTTTT
CASSQEGVGWREGTGELFF
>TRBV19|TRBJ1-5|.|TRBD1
TGTGCCAGTAGTGCCAGGACAGGGGGGCCTTGGCGCAATCAGCCCCAGCATTTT
CASSARTGGPWRNQPQHF
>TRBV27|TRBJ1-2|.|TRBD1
TGTGCCAGCAGTTGGACAGGAGGGGTCTATGGCTACACCTTC
CASSWTGGVYGYTF
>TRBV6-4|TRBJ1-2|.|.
TGTGCCAGCAGTGAAGAGATGGAGGCGGGCGGCTACACCTTC
CASSEEMEAGGYTF
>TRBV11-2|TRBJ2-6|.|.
TGTGCCAGCAGCTTAGGGAGGGCTGGGGCCAACGTCCTGACTTTC
CASSLGRAGANVLTF
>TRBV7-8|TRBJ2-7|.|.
TGTGCCAGCAGCCCAACCTACGAGCAGTACTTC
CASSPTYEQYF
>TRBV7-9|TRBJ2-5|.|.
TGTGCCAGCAGCTCACAAGAGGCCCAGTACTTC
CASSSQEAQYF
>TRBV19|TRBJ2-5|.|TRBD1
TGTGCCAGTAGTATACCCCGACAGGGAAGGGGAGAGACCCAGTACTTC
CASSIPRQGRGETQYF
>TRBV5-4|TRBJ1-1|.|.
TGTGCCAGCCGGCGGGGACCAAACACTGAAGCTTTCTTT
CASRRGPNTEAFF
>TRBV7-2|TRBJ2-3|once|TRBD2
TGTGCCAGCAGCTCGACTAGCGGGAGTTATGATACGCAGTATTTT
CASSSTSGSYDTQYF
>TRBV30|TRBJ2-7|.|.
TGTGCCTGGAGTCTCAGCGGCCACGAGCAGTACTTC
CAWSLSGHEQYF
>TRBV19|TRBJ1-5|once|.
TGTGCCAGTAGTGACAGCGCACCAAGCAATCAGCCCCAGCATTTT
CASSDSAPSNQPQHF
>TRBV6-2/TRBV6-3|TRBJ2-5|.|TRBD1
TGTGCCAGCAGTTGGTCAGGGGGCGGCCATACCCCAGAGACCCAGTACTTC
CASSWSGGGHTPETQYF
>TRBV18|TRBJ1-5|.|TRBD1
TGTGCCAGCTCACCCACAGGGGCGGTTCAGCCCCAGCATTTT
CASSPTGAVQPQHF
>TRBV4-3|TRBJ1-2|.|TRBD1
TGCGCCAGCAGCCAGGCACAGGGGTCAGGCTATGGCTACACCTTC
CASSQAQGSGYGYTF
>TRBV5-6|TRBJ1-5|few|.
TGTGCCAGCAGCCCCTACGACAGGCCGAATCAGCCCCAGCATTTT
CASSPYDRPNQPQHF
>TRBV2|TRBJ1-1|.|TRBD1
TGTGCCAGCAGACAGGGGGAACCTGAGGACACTGAAGCTTTCTTT
CASRQGEPEDTEAFF
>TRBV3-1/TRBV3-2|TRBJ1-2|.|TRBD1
TGTGCCAGCAGCCAAGAGAACAGGGGCTACTATGGCTACACCTTC
CASSQENRGYYGYTF
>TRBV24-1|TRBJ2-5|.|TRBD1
TGTGCCACCAGTGATTTGATTCTGGGACAGGCTCAAGAGACCCAGTACTTC
CATSDLILGQAQETQYF
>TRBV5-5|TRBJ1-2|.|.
TGTGCCAGCAGCTTGTATGGGGGGGCTAACTATGGCTACACCTTC
CASSLYGGANYGYTF
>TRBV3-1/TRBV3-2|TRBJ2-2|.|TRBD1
TGTGCCAGCAGGCCGGGACAGAGAATCACCGGGGAGCTGTTTTTT
CASRPGQRITGELFF
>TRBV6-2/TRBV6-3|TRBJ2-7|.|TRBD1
TGTGCCAGCAGCCCTCCCCCGGACAGGGGTTACGAGCAGTACTTC
CASSPPPDRGYEQYF
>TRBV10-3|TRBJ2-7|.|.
TGTGCCATCAGCCGCGGTGGGGAGCAGTACTTC
CAISRGGEQYF
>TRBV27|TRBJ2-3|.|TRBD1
TGTGCCAGCAGTTCCGGGACAGGGGCCGTGGGCCGCACAGATACGCAGTATTTT
CASSSGTGAVGRTDTQYF
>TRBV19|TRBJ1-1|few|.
TGTGCCAGTAGTATAGGGGGGGTCGTCTACACTGAAGCTTTCTTT
CASSIGGVVYTEAFF
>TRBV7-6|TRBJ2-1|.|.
TGTGCCAGCAGCTTAGGTCGGACAGTGAACTCCTACAATGAGCAGTTCTTC
CASSLGRTVNSYNEQFF
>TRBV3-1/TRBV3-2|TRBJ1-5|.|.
TGTGCCAGCAGCCCCGGGGACTATCAGCCCCAGCATTTT
CASSPGDYQPQHF
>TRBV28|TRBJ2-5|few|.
TGTGCCAGCAGTTTACCGGGGATTCAAGAGACCCAGTACTTC
CASSLPGIQETQYF
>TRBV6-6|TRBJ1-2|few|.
TGTGCCAGCAGTTACACCGACAAAGGATTCCTTGGCTACACCTTC
CASSYTDKGFLGYTF
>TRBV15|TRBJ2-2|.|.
TGTGCCACCCCCGGGGGGAACACCGGGGAGCTGTTTTTT
CATPGGNTGELFF
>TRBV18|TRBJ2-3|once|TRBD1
TGTGCCAGCTCACCACCAAGGACAGGGAGCACAGATACGCAGTATTTT
CASSPPRTGSTDTQYF
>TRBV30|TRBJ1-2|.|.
TGTGCCTGGAGTGGGTACCCCGCGACAGGCCGATTGGGCTCTGGCTACACCTTC
CAWSGYPATGRLGSGYTF
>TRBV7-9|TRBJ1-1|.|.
TGTGCCAGCAGCTTAGCACAGGGAGTGAACACTGAAGCTTTCTTT
CASSLAQGVNTEAFF
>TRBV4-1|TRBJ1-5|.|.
TGCGCCAGCAGCCAAGTTGCGAAAAGCAATCAGCCCCAGCATTTT
CASSQVAKSNQPQHF
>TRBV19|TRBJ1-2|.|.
TGTGCCAGTGGTGGGGAGAAGGCGTATGGCTACACCTTC
CASGGEKAYGYTF
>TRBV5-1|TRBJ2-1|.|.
TGCGCCAGCAGCTTGGCGGCCGCCGGGGGTGAGCAGTTCTTC
CASSLAAAGGEQFF
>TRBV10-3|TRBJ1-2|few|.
TGTGCCATCAAGGGGCCAGGTGAAAACTATGGCTACACCTTC
CAIKGPGENYGYTF
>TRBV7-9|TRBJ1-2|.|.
TGTGCCAGCAGCTCGACTAACACAGGGCAGCGGGGGTATGGCTACACCTTC
CASSSTNTGQRGYGYTF
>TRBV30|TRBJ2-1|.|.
TGTGCCTGGAAAGAACAGAGATATGAGCAGTTCTTC
CAWKEQRYEQFF
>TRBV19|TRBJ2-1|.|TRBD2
TGTGCCAGTAGCGGCCTAGCGGGCTCCTACAATGAGCAGTTCTTC
CASSGLAGSYNEQFF
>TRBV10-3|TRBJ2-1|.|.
TGTGCCATCAGTGAGTCTGGGACACTATACAATGAGCAGTTCTTC
CAISESGTLYNEQFF
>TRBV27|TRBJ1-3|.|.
TGTGCCAGCAGTTTATCGGGGGGGACTGGAAACACCATATATTTT
CASSLSGGTGNTIYF
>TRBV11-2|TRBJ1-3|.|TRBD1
TGTGCCAGCAGCATTGATCAGGGGGGACCTGGAAACACCATATATTTT
CASSIDQGGPGNTIYF
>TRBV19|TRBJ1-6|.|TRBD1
TGTGCCAGTAGTATAACAGGGGTCTCACCCCTCCACTTT
CASSITGVSPLHF
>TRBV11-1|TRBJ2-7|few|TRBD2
TGTGCCAGCAGCGGAATCTTAGCGGGAGGGACCTACGAGCAGTACTTC
CASSGILAGGTYEQYF
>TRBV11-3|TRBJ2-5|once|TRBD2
TGTGCCAGCAGCTCGGGGGGGAGGTTGATCCAAGAGACCCAGTACTTC
CASSSGGRLIQETQYF
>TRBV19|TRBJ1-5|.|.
TGTGCCAGTAGTATTGAGCCAGGCTATAGCAATCAGCCCCAGCATTTT
CASSIEPGYSNQPQHF
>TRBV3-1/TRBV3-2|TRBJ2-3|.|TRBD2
TGTGCCAGCAGCTTAGCGGGAGGTACAGATACGCAGTATTTT
CASSLAGGTDTQYF
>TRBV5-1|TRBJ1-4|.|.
TGCGCCAGCAGCCCCAGGACAGTCCCTAATGAAAAACTGTTTTTT
CASSPRTVPNEKLFF
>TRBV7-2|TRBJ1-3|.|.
TGTGCCAGCAGCCCCGTAGGTCGCAGGCGAGGAAACACCATATATTTT
CASSPVGRRRGNTIYF
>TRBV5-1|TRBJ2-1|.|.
TGCGCCAGCAGCTCACCTGAACAGGGATCGTCCTACAATGAGCAGTTCTTC
CASSSPEQGSSYNEQFF
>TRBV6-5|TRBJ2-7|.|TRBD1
TGTGCCAGCAGATTGACAGGGGGCATCTACGAGCAGTACTTC
CASRLTGGIYEQYF
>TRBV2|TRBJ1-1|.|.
TGTGCCAGCAGTGAAGCGCTTGGGCGGGGTGAAGCTTTCTTT
CASSEALGRGEAFF
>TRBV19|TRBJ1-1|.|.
TGTGCCAGTAGTATCGGGGTAGGAGCTTTCTTT
CASSIGVGAFF
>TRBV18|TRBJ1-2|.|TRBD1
TGTGCCAGCTCCCCCTGGCAGGGGGTACACACCTTC
CASSPWQGVHTF
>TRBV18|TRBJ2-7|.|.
TGTGCCAGCTCACCCGATAGGGGTCCTGGCGAGCAGTACTTC
CASSPDRGPGEQYF
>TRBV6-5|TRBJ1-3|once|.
TGTGCCAGCGTAGGGAGTTCTGGAAACACCATATATTTT
CASVGSSGNTIYF
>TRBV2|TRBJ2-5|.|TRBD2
TGTGCCAGCAGACGGACTAGCGGGGGGGTTATGGAGACCCAGTACTTC
CASRRTSGGVMETQYF